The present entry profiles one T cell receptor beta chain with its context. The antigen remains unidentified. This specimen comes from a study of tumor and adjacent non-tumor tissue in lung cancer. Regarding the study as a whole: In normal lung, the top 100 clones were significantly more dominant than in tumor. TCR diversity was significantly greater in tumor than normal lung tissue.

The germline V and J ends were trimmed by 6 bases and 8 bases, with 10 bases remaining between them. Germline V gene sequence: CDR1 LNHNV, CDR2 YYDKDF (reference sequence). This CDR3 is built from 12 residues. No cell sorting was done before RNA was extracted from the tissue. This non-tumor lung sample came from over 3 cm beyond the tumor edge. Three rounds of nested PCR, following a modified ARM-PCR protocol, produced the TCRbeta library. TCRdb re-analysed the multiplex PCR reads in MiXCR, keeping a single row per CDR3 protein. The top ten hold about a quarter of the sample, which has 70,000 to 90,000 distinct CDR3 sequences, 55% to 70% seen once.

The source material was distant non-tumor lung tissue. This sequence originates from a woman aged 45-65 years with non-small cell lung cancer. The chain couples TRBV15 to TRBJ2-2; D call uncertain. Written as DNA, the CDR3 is TGTGCCACCAGTATGATTTTTGGGGAGCTGTTTTTT. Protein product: CATSMIFGELFF.